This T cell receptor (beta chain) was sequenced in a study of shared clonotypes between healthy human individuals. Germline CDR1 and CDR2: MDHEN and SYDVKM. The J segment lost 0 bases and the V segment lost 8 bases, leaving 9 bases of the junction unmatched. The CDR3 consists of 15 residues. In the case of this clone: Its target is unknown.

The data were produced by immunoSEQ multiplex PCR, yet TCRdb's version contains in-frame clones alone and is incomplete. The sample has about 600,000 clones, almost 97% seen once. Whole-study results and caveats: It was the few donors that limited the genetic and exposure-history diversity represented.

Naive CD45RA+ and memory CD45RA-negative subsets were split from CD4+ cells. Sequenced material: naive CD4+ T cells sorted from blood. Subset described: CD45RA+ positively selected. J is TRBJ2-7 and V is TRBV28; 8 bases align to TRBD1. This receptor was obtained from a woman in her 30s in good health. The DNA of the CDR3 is TGTGCCAGCGGCTCGACAGGGGCCCCCTCCTACGAGCAGTACTTC. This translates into CASGSTGAPSYEQYF.